This T cell receptor beta chain was captured in a study of CD8 T cells in Susac syndrome. The wider study: Clinically active disease was present in over 5 of the sequenced Susac syndrome patients. About 8 of these patients were in remission.

RNA amounts of roughly 0.45 to 1 ug underwent reverse transcription with random hexamers. TCRdb re-derived calls from the immunoSEQ multiplex PCR reads in MiXCR, one entry per CDR3 protein. The sample carries some 150,000 distinct CDR3 sequences, more than 90% recorded once. Trimming cost V 0 bases and J 5 bases, with 19 bases left between them. The CDR3 length is 17 residues. CDR1 SGHAT and CDR2 FQNNGV come from the germline V gene. This clonotype is a singleton in its sample. The sequence was obtained from a human donor with Susac syndrome. The sample consisted of CD4+ T cells from PBMCs. This sequence joins TRBV11-2 and TRBJ1-1, with D tentatively TRBD1 (5 bases). CDR3 in DNA: TGTGCCAGCAGCTTAGAGATGGGACTAGCCTTAAGGACTGAAGCTTTCTTT. Its translation is CASSLEMGLALRTEAFF.